Each of the 5 T cell receptor beta chains below was sequenced from the same sample in a study of T cells in Graves' hyperthyroidism and ophthalmopathy. What was amplified from RNA transcripts were TCR beta CDR3 regions. The HTBI primer set was used in a first-round RT-PCR of the TCR CDR3. TCRdb reprocessed the multiplex PCR reads via MiXCR and lists one record per CDR3 protein. Of around 600,000 distinct CDR3 sequences in the sample, about 15% were seen once. Source material: blood. Receptor source: a woman aged 50 to 65 with Graves' ophthalmopathy.

This clonotype was detected a few times. This chain connects TRBV5-1 to TRBJ2-1; TRBD2 aligns across 7 bases. V shed 0 bases, J shed 9 bases, and the junction held 3 bases outside the gene matches. Germline CDR1 and CDR2: SGHRS and YFSETQ. The CDR3 is 13 amino acids. The CDR3 protein is CASSLGTSTEQFF. The CDR3 nucleotides read TGCGCCAGCAGCTTGGGGACTAGTACTGAGCAGTTCTTC.

This clonotype was detected many times. The J gene is TRBJ2-3, the V gene TRBV6-2 or TRBV6-3; 7 bases are shared with TRBD2. V was clipped by 6 bases and J by 4 bases; unmatched bases: 10. CDR1 and CDR2 (germline): MNHEY, SVGEGT. This CDR3 is 15 amino acids long. CDR3 DNA sequence: TGTGCCAGCAGCACCCTTAGCGGGCGCGCAGATACGCAGTATTTT. Protein product: CASSTLSGRADTQYF.

This clonotype was picked up a small number of times. A much larger clone differs by one base, so this may be a read error. This CDR3 is missing its conserved last phenylalanine or tryptophan, likely due to a read error. The chain links TRBV2 to TRBJ1-6; D may be TRBD1 (6 bases). V lost 1 base, J lost 9 bases, and 16 bases lay in between. Germline V CDR1 and CDR2: SNHLY, FYNNEI. There are 16 residues in the CDR3. This CDR3 is CASSEGGVQGTSPLHI. In DNA, the CDR3 is TGTGCCAGCAGTGAAGGAGGGGTACAGGGAACTTCACCCCTCCACATT.

This clonotype was found many times. The chain employs TRBV20-1 and TRBJ2-7, with unresolved D. Deletions cut 3 bases from V and 4 bases from J, with 10 bases between. The CDR3 loop spans 12 amino acids. CDR1 is DFQATT, CDR2 SNEGSKA, per germline (reference sequence). The CDR3 protein is CSARGRAYEQYF. The CDR3 DNA reads as TGCAGTGCTAGGGGAAGGGCTTACGAGCAGTACTTC.

This clonotype was observed a handful of times. This may arise from a read error, as a much more abundant clone is one base away. The chain recombines TRBV11-2 with TRBJ1-3; D is undetermined. Trimming removed 6 bases at V and 0 bases at J, with 3 bases between. This CDR3 is 12 amino acids long. The germline CDR1 and CDR2 sequences are SGHAT and FQNNGV. CDR3 region: CASRHSGNTIYF. Here the CDR3 DNA reads TGTGCCAGCAGACACTCTGGAAACACCATATATTTT. The variable domain in full, with the rest retrieved from reference TRBV11-2 and TRBJ1-3, is EAGVAQSPRYKIIEKRQSVAFWCNPISGHATLYWYQQILGQGPKLLIQFQNNGVVDDSQLPKDRFSAERLKGVDSTLKIQPAKLEDSAVYLCASRHSGNTIYFGEGSWLTVV.